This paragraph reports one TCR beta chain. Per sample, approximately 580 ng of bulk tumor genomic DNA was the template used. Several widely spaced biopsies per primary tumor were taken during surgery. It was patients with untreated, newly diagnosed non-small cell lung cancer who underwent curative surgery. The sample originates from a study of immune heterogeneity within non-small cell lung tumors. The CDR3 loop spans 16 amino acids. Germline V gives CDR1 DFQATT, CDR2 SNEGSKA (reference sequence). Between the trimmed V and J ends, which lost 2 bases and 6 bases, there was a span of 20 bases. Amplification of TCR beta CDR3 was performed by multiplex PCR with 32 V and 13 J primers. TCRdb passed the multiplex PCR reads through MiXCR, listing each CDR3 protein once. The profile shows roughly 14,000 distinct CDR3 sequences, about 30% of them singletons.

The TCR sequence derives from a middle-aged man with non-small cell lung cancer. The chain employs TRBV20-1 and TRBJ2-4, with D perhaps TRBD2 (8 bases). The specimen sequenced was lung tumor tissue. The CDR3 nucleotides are TGCAGTGCTAGATTCTCGGGACTAGGGGGCACAAACATTCAGTACTTC. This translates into CSARFSGLGGTNIQYF.